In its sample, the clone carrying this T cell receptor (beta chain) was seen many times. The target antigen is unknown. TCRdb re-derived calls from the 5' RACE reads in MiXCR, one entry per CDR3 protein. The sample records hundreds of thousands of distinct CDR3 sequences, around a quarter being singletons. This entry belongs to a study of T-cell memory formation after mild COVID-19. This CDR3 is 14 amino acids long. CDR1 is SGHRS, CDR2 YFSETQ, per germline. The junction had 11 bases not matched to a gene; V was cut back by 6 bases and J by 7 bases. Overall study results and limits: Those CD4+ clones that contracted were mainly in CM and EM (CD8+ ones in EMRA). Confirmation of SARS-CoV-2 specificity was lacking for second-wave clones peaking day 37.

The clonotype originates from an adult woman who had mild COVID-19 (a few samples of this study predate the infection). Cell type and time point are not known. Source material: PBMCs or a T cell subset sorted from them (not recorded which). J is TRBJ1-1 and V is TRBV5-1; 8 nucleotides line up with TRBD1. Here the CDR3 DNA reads TGCGCCAGCACCCTGTCAGGGGGCTCAGGTGAAGCTTTCTTT. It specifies CASTLSGGSGEAFF.